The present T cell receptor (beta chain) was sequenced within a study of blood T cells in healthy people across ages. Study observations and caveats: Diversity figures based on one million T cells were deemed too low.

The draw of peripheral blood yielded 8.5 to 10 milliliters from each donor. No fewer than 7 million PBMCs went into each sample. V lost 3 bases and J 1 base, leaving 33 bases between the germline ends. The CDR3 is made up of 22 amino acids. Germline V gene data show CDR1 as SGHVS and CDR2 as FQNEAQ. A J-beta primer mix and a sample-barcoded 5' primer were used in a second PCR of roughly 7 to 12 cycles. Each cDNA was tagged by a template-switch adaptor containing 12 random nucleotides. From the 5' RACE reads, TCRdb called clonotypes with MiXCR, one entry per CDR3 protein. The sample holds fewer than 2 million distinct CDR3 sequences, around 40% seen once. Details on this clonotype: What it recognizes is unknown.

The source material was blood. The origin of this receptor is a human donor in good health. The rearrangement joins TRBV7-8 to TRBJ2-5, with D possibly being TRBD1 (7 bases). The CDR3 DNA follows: TGTGCCAGCAGCTTGCGGAGGGGGCGGTCAATGCGCTCCACGGCCGGCCAAGAGACCCAGTACTTC. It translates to CASSLRRGRSMRSTAGQETQYF.